A single sample gave rise to the 22 T cell receptor beta chains below, sequenced in a study of PD-1 blockade in classical Hodgkin lymphoma. TCRdb's copy holds only in-frame clones and misses some; the assay was immunoSEQ multiplex PCR. The sample lists about 7,100 clones; 60% to 85% were seen once. Stated time point: newly diagnosed, previously untreated cHL patient sample. Sequencing was done on a sample of peripheral blood mononuclear cells (PBMCs). These receptor sequences come from a human donor with classical Hodgkin lymphoma.

The chain carries TRBV5-1 and TRBJ1-1, with a possible D match to TRBD1 (5 bases). The CDR3 extends over 15 amino acids. V lost 1 base to trimming and J lost 3 bases, with 13 bases between them. Per the germline V gene, CDR1 is SGHRS and CDR2 is YFSETQ. CDR3 amino acids: CASSLLQGGDTEAFF. The DNA of the CDR3 is TGCGCCAGCAGCTTGCTGCAGGGAGGGGACACTGAAGCTTTCTTT. Full variable domain (remainder filled in from reference TRBV5-1 and TRBJ1-1): KAGVTQTPRYLIKTRGQQVTLSCSPISGHRSVSWYQQTPGQGLQFLFEYFSETQRNKGNFPGRFSGRQFSNSRSEMNVSTLELGDSALYLCASSLLQGGDTEAFFGQGTRLTVV.

The chain uses TRBV7-9 and TRBJ1-4; 7 bases map to TRBD1. The CDR3 has 15 residues. Germline CDR1 and CDR2: SEHNR and FQNEAQ (reference sequence). V trimming: 1 base; J trimming: 10 bases; junction bases outside the gene matches: 9. CDR3 bases: TGTGCCAGCAGCTTAGACCGGGACAGATCCCGAAAACTGTTTTTT. It specifies CASSLDRDRSRKLFF. The complete variable domain, with remaining parts taken from reference TRBV7-9 and TRBJ1-4, reads DTGVSQNPRHKITKRGQNVTFRCDPISEHNRLYWYRQTLGQGPEFLTYFQNEAQLEKSRLLSDRFSAERPKGSFSTLEIQRTEQGDSAMYLCASSLDRDRSRKLFFGSGTQLSVL.

The rearrangement links TRBV28 to TRBJ2-1; 14 bases agree with TRBD2. The J segment lost 8 bases and the V segment lost 5 bases, leaving 8 bases of the junction unmatched. The germline V gene has CDR1 MDHEN and CDR2 SYDVKM. The CDR3 totals 16 residues. CDR3 sequence (DNA): TGTGCCAGCAGTCCGACTAGCGGGAGGGCCATCGATGAGCAGTTCTTC. This sequence encodes CASSPTSGRAIDEQFF.

The gene calls are TRBV2 and TRBJ1-2, with D perhaps matching TRBD1 (5 bases). Trimming removed 2 bases from V and 2 bases from J, with 9 bases in between. This CDR3 contains 14 residues. Germline V gene data show CDR1 as SNHLY and CDR2 as FYNNEI. CDR3 in DNA: TGTGCCAGCAGTGAAAGGGGTATAAACTATGGCTACACCTTC. Amino acids: CASSERGINYGYTF.

DNA of the CDR3: TGTGCTCTTGGACGGTCCGGGGGCACTGAAGCTTTCTTT. It is translated as CALGRSGGTEAFF. The chain couples TRBV30 to TRBJ1-1, with D possibly matching TRBD1 (5 bases). The CDR3 contains 13 residues. The germline gives CDR1 GTSNPN, CDR2 SVGIG (reference sequence). The entire variable domain, with the rest obtained from reference TRBV30 and TRBJ1-1, is as follows: SQTIHQWPATLVQPVGSPLSLECTVEGTSNPNLYWYRQAAGRGLQLLFYSVGIGQISSEVPQNLSASRPQDRQFILSSKKLLLSDSGFYLCALGRSGGTEAFFGQGTRLTVV.

This chain uses TRBV11-2 with TRBJ1-1, with D possibly matching TRBD1 (5 bases). Trimming took off 4 bases at V and 4 bases at J, with 7 bases between the two ends. Germline V gene lookup returns CDR1 SGHAT and CDR2 FQNNGV. The CDR3 sequence is 12 residues long. The CDR3 is CASSWGGTEAFF. The CDR3 DNA follows: TGTGCCAGCAGCTGGGGGGGCACTGAAGCTTTCTTT.

The rearrangement uses TRBV5-1 and TRBJ2-2, with TRBD1 identical over 10 bases. CDR3 length: 15 amino acids. The germline gives CDR1 SGHRS, CDR2 YFSETQ. Trimming cost V 7 bases and J 4 bases; bases outside gene matches: 7. The CDR3 here is CASYGQGESTGELFF. The CDR3 DNA reads TGCGCCAGCTACGGACAGGGGGAGAGCACCGGGGAGCTGTTTTTT.

The chain couples TRBV18 to TRBJ2-1; D perhaps matches TRBD1 (6 bases). The CDR3 has 16 residues. Trimming left V 3 bases short and J 5 bases short, with 17 bases between. Germline loops: CDR1 KGHSH, CDR2 LQKENI. CDR3 DNA: TGTGCCAGCTCACCGGGGACCTCGGGACATAACAATGAGCAGTTCTTC. This encodes CASSPGTSGHNNEQFF.

This chain uses TRBV2 with TRBJ2-2; D possibly corresponds to TRBD1 (5 bases). V was clipped by 6 bases and J by 1 base, with 12 bases between them. There are 15 residues in the CDR3. CDR1 SNHLY and CDR2 FYNNEI come from the germline V gene. In nucleotides, the CDR3 is TGTGCCAGCAGATTGGAGACAGTGAACACCGGGGAGCTGTTTTTT. Translation: CASRLETVNTGELFF.

The chain couples TRBV18 to TRBJ2-1; 15 positions agree with TRBD2. The germline V gene has CDR1 KGHSH and CDR2 LQKENI. V shed 4 bases, J shed 5 bases, and the junction held 3 bases outside the gene matches. The CDR3 is 16 residues long. The CDR3 spells CASSLRTSGRDNEQFF. The CDR3 bases are TGTGCCAGCTCACTCAGGACTAGCGGGAGGGACAATGAGCAGTTCTTC.

The V call is TRBV2, the J call TRBJ2-7, with unresolved D. Germline CDR1 reads SNHLY; CDR2 reads FYNNEI. Trimming took 4 bases from V and 4 from J, leaving 14 bases between them. The CDR3 runs 14 residues. As DNA, the CDR3 is TGTGCCAGCAGTGTATTGGGCAGGTCATACGAGCAGTACTTC. It codes for CASSVLGRSYEQYF.

The chain carries TRBV5-4 and TRBJ2-3, with D possibly being TRBD1 or TRBD2 (6 bases each). CDR3 length equals 13 residues. Trimming shortened V by 4 bases and J by 4 bases, and 10 bases separated the two germline ends. The germline CDR1 and CDR2 sequences are SGHNT and YYREEE (reference sequence). CDR3 in DNA: TGTGCCAGCAGCGTCGGGGGCGCAGATACGCAGTATTTT. It specifies CASSVGGADTQYF.

This clone turned up a few times. This chain uses TRBV5-3 with TRBJ2-1; weak D call: TRBD2 (6 bases). TRBV5-3 carries the ORF label, with uncertain function. With 2 bases removed from V and 1 base from J, the gap between germline ends came to 13 bases. The CDR3 is 16 amino acids. The CDR3 region is CARSFPSSASYNEQFF. CDR3 nucleotides: TGTGCCAGAAGCTTTCCTTCTAGCGCATCCTACAATGAGCAGTTCTTC.

The chain joins TRBV2 to TRBJ2-7, with D perhaps matching TRBD1 or TRBD2 (5 bases each). This CDR3 comprises 14 residues. Deletions cut 3 bases from V and 6 bases from J, with 15 bases between. Germline loops: CDR1 SNHLY, CDR2 FYNNEI. CDR3 bases: TGTGCCAGCAGTGACGGGACGAGAGGAATCGAGCAGTACTTC. This codes for CASSDGTRGIEQYF.

The V gene is TRBV9, the J gene TRBJ2-3; 7 positions agree with TRBD2. From germline, CDR1 is SGDLS and CDR2 YYNGEE. The CDR3 extends over 16 amino acids. V trimming: 0 bases; J trimming: 2 bases; junction bases outside the gene matches: 6. The DNA of the CDR3 is TGTGCCAGCAGCGTAGAGTCTAGCGGTGTCACAGATACGCAGTATTTT. Translation gives CASSVESSGVTDTQYF.

This sequence joins TRBV28 and TRBJ2-2; D is uncertain. Germline V gene lookup returns CDR1 MDHEN and CDR2 SYDVKM. V dropped 6 bases and J dropped 1 base, with 9 bases sitting between them. This CDR3 comprises 14 residues. CDR3 nucleotide sequence: TGTGCCAGCAGCTCCGAAGGGAACACCGGGGAGCTGTTTTTT. It translates to CASSSEGNTGELFF.

The V gene is TRBV7-2, the J gene TRBJ2-1, with 7 bases identical to TRBD2. CDR3 size: 16 residues. The ends lost 5 bases at V and 3 bases at J; junction bases unmatched: 10. Germline V lookup: CDR1 SGHTA, CDR2 FQGNSA. CDR3 residues: CASSRDASGFYNEQFF. In DNA, the CDR3 is TGTGCCAGCAGCCGGGATGCTAGCGGCTTCTACAATGAGCAGTTCTTC.

In DNA, the CDR3 is TGTGCCAGCAGTGGACAGTGGGAAGGAAACACCATATATTTT. It yields the protein CASSGQWEGNTIYF. The rearrangement uses TRBV2 and TRBJ1-3; weak D call: TRBD1 (5 bases). The CDR3 consists of 14 residues. V was clipped by 4 bases and J by 4 bases, with 11 bases between them. Per germline, CDR1 SNHLY and CDR2 FYNNEI.

In its sample, this clone was seen a few times. The chain is built from TRBV5-4 and TRBJ2-3; possibly TRBD1 or TRBD2 for D (6 bases each). The CDR3 loop spans 15 amino acids. Germline V gene lookup returns CDR1 SGHNT and CDR2 YYREEE (reference sequence). The V and J ends lost 0 bases and 1 base respectively, with 9 bases between them. Here the CDR3 reads CASSLEGGGTDTQYF. CDR3 nucleotides: TGTGCCAGCAGCTTGGAGGGGGGCGGCACAGATACGCAGTATTTT.

The chain employs TRBV29-1 and TRBJ1-1, with 8 bases identical to TRBD1. Germline V gives CDR1 SQVTM, CDR2 ANQGSEA. With 4 bases clipped from V and 5 bases from J, the junction kept 9 bases outside the gene matches. The CDR3 is 14 amino acids. The CDR3 protein is CSVVGAGGQTEAFF. The CDR3 DNA follows: TGCAGCGTTGTCGGGGCAGGGGGCCAGACTGAAGCTTTCTTT.

This clone was counted a single time. The V and J genes are TRBV2 and TRBJ1-2; a possible D gene is TRBD1 (6 bases). Germline V gene lookup returns CDR1 SNHLY and CDR2 FYNNEI. There are 17 residues in the CDR3. Trimming took off 2 bases at V and 4 bases at J, with 20 bases between the two ends. DNA for the CDR3: TGTGCCAGCAGTGAATCACGACAGGCGGGACCCGGCTATGGCTACACCTTC. This translates into CASSESRQAGPGYGYTF. The whole variable domain, remainder taken from reference TRBV2 and TRBJ1-2, is EPEVTQTPSHQVTQMGQEVILRCVPISNHLYFYWYRQILGQKVEFLVSFYNNEISEKSEIFDDQFSVERPDGSNFTLKIRSTKLEDSAMYFCASSESRQAGPGYGYTFGSGTRLTVV.

The genes are TRBV11-2 and TRBJ1-4; D is unresolved. The germline V gene has CDR1 SGHAT and CDR2 FQNNGV. V was pared by 5 bases and J by 5 bases, with 12 bases between. There are 14 residues in the CDR3. This CDR3 reads CASSNRSPNEKLFF. CDR3 nucleotides: TGTGCCAGCAGCAACCGGTCCCCCAATGAAAAACTGTTTTTT.